This entry describes one TCR beta chain. This entry comes from a study of blood T cell repertoires in COVID-19. Study-level background: Both acute and convalescent COVID-19 samples were obtained from the United States, Italy and Spain. Nucleic acid was either cDNA or gDNA, and it came from T cells, B-cell-depleted T cells, or PBMCs.

In the original analysis: Estimated nucleated cell counts came from reference gene primer amplification. TCRdb's table, derived via immunoSEQ multiplex PCR, lists solely in-frame clones and lacks some. Clone size and the V and J calls come from that table; the DNA yielded D and trimming. The table has under 300,000 clones, around three quarters seen once. The sample was peripheral blood. The TCR was taken from a woman older than 75 with acute or convalescent COVID-19.

CDR3 sequence (DNA): TGTGCCAGCAGTCGCCTGGAGGTCTCTGGAAACACCATATATTTT. Translation gives CASSRLEVSGNTIYF. The rearrangement uses TRBV6-2 or TRBV6-3 and TRBJ1-3; D gene ambiguous. The CDR3 spans 15 residues. CDR1 and CDR2 (germline): MNHEY, SVGEGT. Trimming removed 5 bases from V and 0 bases from J, with 11 bases in between.